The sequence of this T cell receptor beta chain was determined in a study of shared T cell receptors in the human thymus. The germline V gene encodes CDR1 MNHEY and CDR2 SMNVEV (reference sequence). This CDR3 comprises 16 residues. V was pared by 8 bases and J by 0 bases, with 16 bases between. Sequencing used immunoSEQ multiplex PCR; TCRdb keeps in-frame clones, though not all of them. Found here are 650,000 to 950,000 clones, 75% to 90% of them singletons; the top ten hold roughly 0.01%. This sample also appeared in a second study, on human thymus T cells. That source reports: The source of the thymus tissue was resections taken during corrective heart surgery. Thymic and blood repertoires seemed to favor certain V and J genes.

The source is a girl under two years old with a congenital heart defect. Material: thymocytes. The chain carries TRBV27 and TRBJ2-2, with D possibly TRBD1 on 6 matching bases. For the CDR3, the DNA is TGTGCCAGCGCGTATTTAGGGGGAGCGAACACCGGGGAGCTGTTTTTT. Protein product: CASAYLGGANTGELFF.